Following are 9 T cell receptor beta chains from one sample sequenced in a study of circulating and synovial CD4+ cells in juvenile arthritis. Libraries were prepared by immunoSEQ multiplex PCR; TCRdb keeps only in-frame clonotypes and omits some of them. Among more than 30,000 clones listed, about 94% were seen once. The sample taken for sequencing was CD4+ T cells from blood. Receptors originate from a human donor with juvenile idiopathic arthritis.

The chain has TRBV5-1 and TRBJ1-2; TRBD1 matches at 8 bases. The CDR3 contains 14 residues. The trim removed 2 bases at V and 6 bases at J, leaving 6 bases unmatched. Germline CDR1 is SGHRS and CDR2 is YFSETQ. CDR3 protein: CASSFTRGRDGYTF. The CDR3, as DNA: TGCGCCAGCAGCTTTACCAGGGGGCGCGATGGCTACACCTTC.

This rearrangement joins TRBV30 to TRBJ1-1, with 9 bases fitting TRBD1. The CDR3 spans 17 residues. Trimming at V came to 0 bases and at J to 0 bases, leaving 8 bases not matched to a gene. Per germline, CDR1 GTSNPN and CDR2 SVGIG (reference sequence). DNA for the CDR3: TGTGCCTGGAGTGTAAACAGGGGGCCACCTATGAACACTGAAGCTTTCTTT. Translating it yields CAWSVNRGPPMNTEAFF.

The chain joins TRBV6-1 to TRBJ2-1; a possible D gene is TRBD1 (5 bases). This CDR3 has 15 amino acids. Germline values: CDR1 MNHNS, CDR2 SASEGT. Trimming took 6 bases from V and 8 from J, leaving 20 bases between them. The DNA of the CDR3 is TGTGCCAGCAGGGGGCTAGTTATCCTTGGCGATGAGCAGTTCTTC. Amino acids: CASRGLVILGDEQFF.

The chain couples TRBV2 to TRBJ2-5; D might be TRBD2 (5 bases). The DNA end favors TRBJ2-7, so the J call may be wrong. There are 14 residues in the CDR3. CDR1 is SNHLY and CDR2 is FYNNEI in the germline V gene. The CDR3 here is CASTDTGLSYEQYF. Here the CDR3 DNA reads TGTGCCAGCACCGACACCGGACTCTCCTACGAGCAGTACTTC.

This clone was recorded once. The chain uses TRBV19 and TRBJ1-5; 9 bases map to TRBD1. Germline values: CDR1 LNHDA, CDR2 SQIVND (reference sequence). The CDR3 loop spans 15 amino acids. The V and J ends lost 5 bases and 6 bases, in that order; junction bases with no gene match: 8. CDR3 coding DNA: TGTGCCAGTAGTTCACAGGGGGCTGGGGGTCAGCCCCAGCATTTT. It codes for CASSSQGAGGQPQHF. Variable domain in full (rest from reference TRBV19 and TRBJ1-5): DGGITQSPKYLFRKEGQNVTLSCEQNLNHDAMYWYRQDPGQGLRLIYYSQIVNDFQKGDIAEGYSVSREKKESFPLTVTSAQKNPTAFYLCASSSQGAGGQPQHFGDGTRLSIL.

The rearrangement links TRBV4-1 to TRBJ2-7; 8 positions match TRBD1. Per the germline V gene, CDR1 is MGHRA and CDR2 is YSYEKL. The CDR3 length is 13 residues. V trimming: 6 bases; J trimming: 6 bases; junction bases outside the gene matches: 7. CDR3 nucleotides: TGCGCCAGCAGTCCACGGACAGGGCTCGAGCAGTACTTC. The encoded protein is CASSPRTGLEQYF.

V is TRBV30 and J is TRBJ2-1; D not resolved. V was pared by 5 bases and J by 2 bases, with 10 bases between. Germline loops: CDR1 GTSNPN, CDR2 SVGIG (reference sequence). This CDR3 has 13 amino acids. The CDR3 reads CAWARVTYNEQFF. The CDR3 DNA reads TGTGCCTGGGCCCGCGTCACCTACAATGAGCAGTTCTTC.

The CDR3 here is CASSESLANSYNEQFF. The CDR3 bases are TGTGCCAGCAGTGAATCGTTAGCTAACTCCTACAATGAGCAGTTCTTC. The V gene is TRBV6-1, the J gene TRBJ2-1; D call uncertain. V lost 2 bases to trimming and J lost 0 bases, with 11 bases between them. CDR1 MNHNS and CDR2 SASEGT come from the germline V gene. This CDR3 has 16 residues.

The V and J genes are TRBV10-3 and TRBJ2-3, with 14 positions matching TRBD2. The trim removed 6 bases at V and 10 bases at J, leaving 6 bases unmatched. Germline CDR1 reads ENHRY; CDR2 reads SYGVKD. The CDR3 contains 14 residues. The CDR3 DNA is TGTGCCATCAGGCCGGGACTAGCGGGAGCCCCGCAGTATTTT. Amino acid sequence: CAIRPGLAGAPQYF.